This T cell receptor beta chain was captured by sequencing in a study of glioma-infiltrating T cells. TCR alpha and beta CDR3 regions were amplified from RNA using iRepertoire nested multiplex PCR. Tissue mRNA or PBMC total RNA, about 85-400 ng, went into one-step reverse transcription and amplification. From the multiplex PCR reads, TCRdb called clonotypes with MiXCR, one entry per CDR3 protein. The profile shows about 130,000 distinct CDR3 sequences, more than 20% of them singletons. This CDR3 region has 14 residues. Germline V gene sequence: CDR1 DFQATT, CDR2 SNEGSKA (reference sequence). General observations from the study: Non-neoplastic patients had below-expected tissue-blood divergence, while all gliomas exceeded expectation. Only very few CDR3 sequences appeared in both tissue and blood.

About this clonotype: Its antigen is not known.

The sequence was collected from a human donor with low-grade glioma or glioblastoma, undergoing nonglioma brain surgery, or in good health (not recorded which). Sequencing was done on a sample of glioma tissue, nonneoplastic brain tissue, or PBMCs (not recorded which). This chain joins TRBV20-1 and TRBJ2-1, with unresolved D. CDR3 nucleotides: TGCAGCGTTGAAGGAGCCAGCTCCTACAATGAGCAGTTCTTC. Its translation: CSVEGASSYNEQFF.